These T cell receptor beta chains were read from a single sample in a study of T-cell reconstitution after alpha-beta-depleted transplantation in children. MiXCR, applied by TCRdb to the PCR reads, yields one record per CDR3 protein. The table includes under 300,000 distinct CDR3 sequences, 11% detected once. This specimen was peripheral blood, taken 180 days after TCRalphabeta/CD19-depleted stem cell transplant. These TCRs come from a male patient aged 2 to 10 who had a stem cell transplant for chronic granulomatous disease, so the T cells may come from the graft donor. Both conserved end residues are part of each CDR3. The D gene is left open where the match is weak. Clone size is shown for a subset of rows, as once, few, many or a class of expanded clone.

TRBV11-2	13	many	NA	TRBJ1-3	TGTGCCAGCAGCCCAGAGTGGGGATACACCATATATTTT	CASSPEWGYTIYF
TRBV5-1	13	many	NA	TRBJ1-3	TGCGCCAGCAGCTTCAACAGGGAAAACACCATATATTTT	CASSFNRENTIYF
TRBV7-7	15	many	NA	TRBJ2-5	TGTGCTAGCAGCCTGGCCCAGAGGGGACAAGAGACCCAGTACTTC	CASSLAQRGQETQYF
TRBV18	14	NA	NA	TRBJ2-5	TGTGCCAGCTCACCAATCACAGGATCAGAGACCCAGTACTTC	CASSPITGSETQYF
TRBV6-2/TRBV6-3	12	many	TRBD1	TRBJ2-3	TGTGCCAGCAGTTGGGACAGGATGGCGCAGTATTTT	CASSWDRMAQYF
TRBV28	14	many	NA	TRBJ2-7	TGTGCCAGCAGTGGCGCCGGGAGAATTGCCGAGCAGTACTTC	CASSGAGRIAEQYF
TRBV7-2	12	many	NA	TRBJ2-1	TGTGCCAGCAGCGAGCGGAGGTTGGGCTGGTTCTTC	CASSERRLGWFF
TRBV6-5	18	many	NA	TRBJ2-6	TGTGCCAGCAGTTACCTCCTCCCATCAGGCTTTGGGGCCAACGTCCTGACTTTC	CASSYLLPSGFGANVLTF
TRBV6-5	17	few	TRBD1	TRBJ2-2	TGTGCCAGCAGTTACAGGTCGGCAGGGGGAGTAACCGGGGAGCTGTTTTTT	CASSYRSAGGVTGELFF
TRBV11-2	15	many	NA	TRBJ2-1	TGTGCCAGCAGCAACGTCGGGGGCTCCTACAATGAGCAGTTCTTC	CASSNVGGSYNEQFF
TRBV29-1	12	many	NA	TRBJ2-3	TGCAGCGTTGAACTGGGGACAGATACGCAGTATTTT	CSVELGTDTQYF
TRBV12-5	15	few	TRBD1	TRBJ2-1	TGTGCTAGTGCCCTGGACAGGGGGGGGGGCAATGAGCAGTTCTTC	CASALDRGGGNEQFF
TRBV28	15	many	NA	TRBJ2-7	TGTGCCAGCAGTTTAGGTGCGACAGGAACGTACGAGCAGTACTTC	CASSLGATGTYEQYF
TRBV6-5	14	many	NA	TRBJ2-7	TGTGCCAGCAGCAGAAGTGGTACCTCCTACGAGCAGTACTTC	CASSRSGTSYEQYF
TRBV7-2	14	many	NA	TRBJ1-4	TGTGCCAGCAGCCTAAGACGATCTAATGAAAAACTGTTTTTT	CASSLRRSNEKLFF
TRBV20-1	14	many	TRBD2	TRBJ2-1	TGCAGTGCTCTCCTAGCGGGAGGGCCCAATGAGCAGTTCTTC	CSALLAGGPNEQFF
TRBV5-1	16	many	TRBD1	TRBJ2-4	TGCGCCAGCAGCATCGGGACAGGCGAGGCCAAAAACATTCAGTACTTC	CASSIGTGEAKNIQYF
TRBV7-9	13	many	NA	TRBJ2-5	TGTGCCAGCACCCGAATGGGGGGAGAGACCCAGTACTTC	CASTRMGGETQYF
TRBV4-3	14	many	TRBD2	TRBJ2-1	TGCGCCAGCAGCCAAGATCTAGCGGGGAATGAGCAGTTCTTC	CASSQDLAGNEQFF
TRBV6-2/TRBV6-3	13	many	TRBD1	TRBJ2-7	TGTGCCAGCAGCCTACAGGGGTGGAACGAGCAGTACTTC	CASSLQGWNEQYF
TRBV5-1	14	many	NA	TRBJ1-4	TGCGCCAGCAGCCAAATGGGGGTGGGTGAAAAACTGTTTTTT	CASSQMGVGEKLFF
TRBV15	15	many	NA	TRBJ1-1	TGTGCCACCAGCAGAGAATTGGGGGGGAACACTGAAGCTTTCTTT	CATSRELGGNTEAFF
TRBV4-2	23	NA	TRBD1	TRBJ1-5	TGTGCCAGCAGCCAGCCGGTCTTTTCAAACCGGGACAGGGTTCGGAACATCAATCAGCCCCAGCATTTT	CASSQPVFSNRDRVRNINQPQHF
TRBV27	15	many	NA	TRBJ2-1	TGTGCCAGCAGTTTAGCAGGGATCTCCTACAATGAGCAGTTCTTC	CASSLAGISYNEQFF
TRBV7-2	13	few	NA	TRBJ2-3	TGTGCCAGCAGCGCCCCTAGCACAGATACGCAGTATTTT	CASSAPSTDTQYF
TRBV20-1	13	many	NA	TRBJ2-3	TGCAGTGCTAGAGTGGGTAGCGCAGATACGCAGTATTTT	CSARVGSADTQYF
TRBV18	14	NA	TRBD1	TRBJ1-1	TGTGCCAGCTCACCACTTACAGGGGACACTGAAGCTTTCTTT	CASSPLTGDTEAFF
TRBV28	20	few	TRBD1	TRBJ2-2	TGTGCCAGCAGCTCCCGGACCGGGACAGGGGGCATAGCGGGGGCCGGGGAGCTGTTTTTT	CASSSRTGTGGIAGAGELFF
TRBV27	14	NA	NA	TRBJ2-2	TGTGCCAGCAGTTTATTTTCGCGTCCCGGGGAGCTGTTTTTT	CASSLFSRPGELFF
TRBV12-3/TRBV12-4	13	many	TRBD1	TRBJ1-2	TGTGCCAGCACCCAAAGACAGGGTCATGGCTACACCTTC	CASTQRQGHGYTF
TRBV5-1	13	many	NA	TRBJ2-5	TGCGCCAGCAGAAGGGGGGCCGAGGAGACCCAGTACTTC	CASRRGAEETQYF
TRBV10-3	14	many	NA	TRBJ2-1	TGTGCCATCAGTGAGTTGGGAAGCGTCAATGAGCAGTTCTTC	CAISELGSVNEQFF
TRBV9	16	few	NA	TRBJ2-3	TGTGCCAGCAGCGTAGGTGACATACTTTCAAGGGATACGCAGTATTTT	CASSVGDILSRDTQYF
TRBV25-1	12	many	TRBD2	TRBJ2-2	TGTGCCAGCGGTGGGAGGGCCGGGGAGCTGTTTTTT	CASGGRAGELFF
TRBV5-1	14	many	TRBD1	TRBJ1-4	TGCGCCAGCAGCTCCGGACAGGTGAATGAAAAACTGTTTTTT	CASSSGQVNEKLFF
TRBV12-3/TRBV12-4	14	many	NA	TRBJ2-7	TGTGCCAGCAGGGGATATGACAACTCCTACGAGCAGTACTTC	CASRGYDNSYEQYF
TRBV9	16	many	NA	TRBJ2-4	TGTGCCAGCAGCACCGACAGATACCAAGCCAAAAACATTCAGTACTTC	CASSTDRYQAKNIQYF
TRBV7-8	15	many	TRBD2	TRBJ2-3	TGTGCCAGCACCATCCGGGGGGCGGGAGGAGATACGCAGTATTTT	CASTIRGAGGDTQYF
TRBV11-2	13	NA	NA	TRBJ2-3	TGTGCCAGCAGACTAACCTACACAGATACGCAGTATTTT	CASRLTYTDTQYF
TRBV20-1	15	many	NA	TRBJ2-3	TGCAGTGCTAGAGTTAACAGGGTCAGCACAGATACGCAGTATTTT	CSARVNRVSTDTQYF
TRBV12-3/TRBV12-4	14	many	NA	TRBJ2-7	TGTGCCAGCAGTCCTTGGGGGGCGGGATACGAGCAGTACTTC	CASSPWGAGYEQYF
TRBV6-5	16	many	NA	TRBJ1-2	TGTGCCAGCAGTTACGCTCGAATAACAGGGTTTAATGGCTACACCTTC	CASSYARITGFNGYTF
TRBV6-1	13	many	NA	TRBJ2-7	TGTGCCAGCAGTCAACGGAGGGCCTACGAGCAGTACTTC	CASSQRRAYEQYF
TRBV11-3	19	many	TRBD1	TRBJ1-1	TGTGCCAGCACTCCCGTAGTCGGGACAGGGGGCGCCAGGGGCGCTGAAGCTTTCTTT	CASTPVVGTGGARGAEAFF
TRBV14	16	many	NA	TRBJ2-7	TGTGCCAGCAGCCAACACCTCGAAACAGGGTATCACGAGCAGTACTTC	CASSQHLETGYHEQYF
TRBV20-1	13	many	NA	TRBJ2-1	TGCAGTGCTAGGGCGGGATATTACAATGAGCAGTTCTTC	CSARAGYYNEQFF
TRBV5-1	14	many	NA	TRBJ2-7	TGCGCCAGCAGTTCCGGGCCTGTAGTCTACGAGCAGTACTTC	CASSSGPVVYEQYF
TRBV19	12	many	NA	TRBJ2-5	TGTGCCAGTAGTATAGTCGGGCGGACCCAGTACTTC	CASSIVGRTQYF
TRBV6-2/TRBV6-3	14	many	NA	TRBJ2-6	TGTGCCAGCAGTTACGGAGAGGGGGCCAACGTCCTGACTTTC	CASSYGEGANVLTF
TRBV28	16	NA	NA	TRBJ2-2	TGTGCCAGCAGTTTTTGGACACCAATTAACACCGGGGAGCTGTTTTTT	CASSFWTPINTGELFF
TRBV5-1	15	many	NA	TRBJ2-5	TGCGCCAGCAGCACCGTTGGTGCGGCCCGCGAGACCCAGTACTTC	CASSTVGAARETQYF
TRBV19	12	many	NA	TRBJ1-1	TGTGCCAGTAGTATGGGGGACCTTGAAGCTTTCTTT	CASSMGDLEAFF
TRBV25-1	12	many	NA	TRBJ1-2	TGTGCCAGCAGTGAGCATGGGTATGGCTACACCTTC	CASSEHGYGYTF
TRBV28	14	many	TRBD1	TRBJ2-7	TGTGCCAGCAGTATCGACAGGGGTTATGTGAAGCAGTACTTC	CASSIDRGYVKQYF
TRBV12-3/TRBV12-4	15	many	NA	TRBJ2-7	TGTGCCATCGATCGCCCCCTTCCGGGTCGCTACGAGCAGTACTTC	CAIDRPLPGRYEQYF
TRBV7-7	12	many	NA	TRBJ2-1	TGTGCTAGCAGCTCCACACACAATGAGCAGTTCTTC	CASSSTHNEQFF
TRBV7-2	14	many	NA	TRBJ1-1	TGTGCCAGCAGCTTATTAATGGAGGGCGCGATAACTTTCTTT	CASSLLMEGAITFF
TRBV13	13	many	NA	TRBJ2-7	TGTGCCAGCAGCCACCCCCAGGAATACGAGCAGTACTTC	CASSHPQEYEQYF
TRBV6-1	15	many	NA	TRBJ2-5	TGTGCCAGCAGCCCCCCGGGTACAGGCCAAGAGACCCAGTACTTC	CASSPPGTGQETQYF